The rows below give T cell receptor beta chains drawn from one sample of a study of blood T cell repertoires in COVID-19. TCRdb keeps only in-frame clones here, not all; method: immunoSEQ multiplex PCR. The repertoire holds over 150,000 clones, with 65% to 90% as singletons. The sample taken for sequencing was peripheral blood. The receptor set was obtained from an older woman with COVID-19, enrolled during active disease. The CDR3 runs from the conserved cysteine through the conserved F or W. The D gene is left open where the match is weak. Expanded clones get a size class; other rows say once, few or many, or leave the size out.

D gene,clone size,J gene,V gene,CDR3 DNA,CDR3 protein
NA,NA,TRBJ2-1,TRBV3-1/TRBV3-2,TGTGCCAGCAGCCAACCGGGGGGCAACAATGAGCAGTTCTTC,CASSQPGGNNEQFF
NA,NA,TRBJ1-2,TRBV2,TGTGCCAGCAGGGGGGGGACATTTAACTATGGCTACACCTTC,CASRGGTFNYGYTF
TRBD1,NA,TRBJ1-4,TRBV9,TGTGCCAGCAGCCCCCGTAACAGGGGAGGTGAAAAACTGTTTTTT,CASSPRNRGGEKLFF
NA,NA,TRBJ1-1,TRBV11-2,TGTGCCAGCAGCTTCGACAGAAACACTGAAGCTTTCTTT,CASSFDRNTEAFF
NA,once,TRBJ1-1,TRBV10-2,TGCGCCAGCACTAAGGGGGTGGGTACTGAAGCTTTCTTT,CASTKGVGTEAFF
TRBD1,NA,TRBJ1-6,TRBV3-1/TRBV3-2,TGTGCCAGCAGCCAAGGACATTTAGGGCAGGGGGTTGGGTCCGATAATTCACCCCTCCACTTT,CASSQGHLGQGVGSDNSPLHF
NA,NA,TRBJ1-3,TRBV10-3,TGTGCCATCAGCGACAGAAGAAGCTCTGGAAACACCATATATTTT,CAISDRRSSGNTIYF
TRBD1,NA,TRBJ1-2,TRBV5-4,TGTGCCAGCAGCTCACAGGGGTACTATGGCTACACCTTC,CASSSQGYYGYTF
TRBD2,few,TRBJ2-3,TRBV14,TGTGCCAGCAGCCATGAGCAGGCGGACGAGACTAGCGGGAGCCCTCCAGATACGCAGTATTTT,CASSHEQADETSGSPPDTQYF
NA,NA,TRBJ2-1,TRBV7-6,TGTGCCAGCAGCCGTGGGGATCGGGGGGCAAACAATGAGCAGTTCTTC,CASSRGDRGANNEQFF
TRBD1,NA,TRBJ2-1,TRBV3-1/TRBV3-2,TGTGCCAGCAGCTCGAGGACAGGGTGGTCCTACAATGAGCAGTTCTTC,CASSSRTGWSYNEQFF
NA,many,TRBJ1-3,TRBV7-9,TGTGCCAGCAGCTTAGTCGAGTTCCTCTCTGGAAACACCATATATTTT,CASSLVEFLSGNTIYF
NA,NA,TRBJ2-2,TRBV12-5,TGTGCTAGTGGTAAACAACTATTTCAGGGGCGAAACACCGGGGAGCTGTTTTTT,CASGKQLFQGRNTGELFF
NA,NA,TRBJ2-3,TRBV7-8,TGTGCCAGCAGCTTATTAGAGACTACAGATACGCAGTATTTT,CASSLLETTDTQYF
NA,NA,TRBJ1-1,TRBV30,TGTGCCTGGAGTGTTCCACTCTCACAGGGGAACACTGAAGCTTTCTTT,CAWSVPLSQGNTEAFF
NA,NA,TRBJ2-2,TRBV5-1,TGCGCCAGCAGCTTGGCGTCGGGGGAGCTGTTTTTT,CASSLASGELFF
NA,once,TRBJ2-2,TRBV6-5,TGTGCCACCCGTGCGTCTAGTACCGGGGAGCTGTTTTTT,CATRASSTGELFF
NA,NA,TRBJ2-1,TRBV29-1,TGCAGCGTTGGGTGGCTAGAAGACTACAATGAGCAGTTCTTC,CSVGWLEDYNEQFF
NA,NA,TRBJ2-2,TRBV10-3,TGTGCCATCAGTGACCCGAGACTAGTTAGCACCGGGGAGCTGTTTTTT,CAISDPRLVSTGELFF
NA,NA,TRBJ2-2,TRBV13,TGTGCCAGCAGCTCATTTACTATAGCCGAGAACACCGGGGAGCTGTTTTTT,CASSSFTIAENTGELFF
TRBD1,NA,TRBJ1-4,TRBV7-6,TGTGCCAGCAGTCCAGGACAGGGGGCGATGACTGAAAAACTGTTTTTT,CASSPGQGAMTEKLFF
TRBD2,once,TRBJ2-1,TRBV29-1,TGCAGCGTTGGGACTAGCGGGCCACGTAGTCCGTTCTTC,CSVGTSGPRSPFF
NA,NA,TRBJ1-2,TRBV2,TGTGCCAGCAGTGACCGAACTCCCCATAACTATGGCTACACCTTC,CASSDRTPHNYGYTF
TRBD1,NA,TRBJ2-1,TRBV7-8,TGTGCCAGCAGCTCCCAACAGGGGGCATCCTACAATGAGCAGTTCTTC,CASSSQQGASYNEQFF
NA,once,TRBJ1-1,TRBV25-1,TGTGCCAGCAGAAGTTACACCAACACTGAAGCTTTCTTT,CASRSYTNTEAFF
NA,NA,TRBJ2-7,TRBV6-1,TGTGCCAGCAGTGAAGCGCGGGGAGAGCAGTACTTC,CASSEARGEQYF
NA,few,TRBJ1-3,TRBV7-3,TGTGCCAGCAGCACCCAGGGCCCATCCTCTGGAAACACCATATATTTT,CASSTQGPSSGNTIYF
TRBD2,NA,TRBJ2-2,TRBV19,TGTGCCAGTAGTACCCCCACGGGACTAGCGGGTACAGGTGGGGAGCTGTTTTTT,CASSTPTGLAGTGGELFF
TRBD1,NA,TRBJ1-5,TRBV27,TGTGCCAGCAGTTTTAAGGGGCTGAGGGGGCTCAATCAGCCCCAGCATTTT,CASSFKGLRGLNQPQHF
TRBD2,NA,TRBJ2-1,TRBV11-2,TGTGCCAGCAGCCCTCGGCTATGGGAGGGCAATGAGCAGTTCTTC,CASSPRLWEGNEQFF
TRBD1,NA,TRBJ1-2,TRBV19,TGTGCCAGTAGTCCCCCGGACAGGGACTATGGCTACACCTTC,CASSPPDRDYGYTF
NA,NA,TRBJ1-2,TRBV28,TGTGCCAGCAGTTTCAGGGGCAGTGGCTACACCTTC,CASSFRGSGYTF
NA,NA,TRBJ2-4,TRBV24-1,TGTGCCACCAGTGATGGTTCCGGAGTAAAAAACATTCAGTACTTC,CATSDGSGVKNIQYF
NA,NA,TRBJ1-2,TRBV19,TGTGCCAGTAGTATAATTCGGGAGACCTATGGCTACACCTTC,CASSIIRETYGYTF
NA,once,TRBJ2-5,TRBV5-1,TGCGCCAGCAGCTTATCAGGGGGGACGGAGACCCAGTACTTC,CASSLSGGTETQYF
NA,once,TRBJ2-6,TRBV5-1,TGCGCCAGCAGCTTGATGTTATCCTCTGGGGCCAACGTCCTGACTTTC,CASSLMLSSGANVLTF
NA,once,TRBJ1-1,TRBV19,TGTGCCAGTAGTATTGGAGCCGCGACGAACACTGAAGCTTTCTTT,CASSIGAATNTEAFF
NA,once,TRBJ1-3,TRBV6-5,TGTGCCAGCAGTACCGGACAGTCTGGAAACACCATATATTTT,CASSTGQSGNTIYF
TRBD1,NA,TRBJ1-6,TRBV6-5,TGTGCCAGCAGTTACTCCAGAGGGGGCAGATTATCACCCCTCCACTTT,CASSYSRGGRLSPLHF
NA,NA,TRBJ1-1,TRBV14,TGTGCCAGCAGCCAAGAAATCAGTTCGAACACTGAAGCTTTCTTT,CASSQEISSNTEAFF
NA,NA,TRBJ1-2,TRBV5-4,TGTGCCAGCAGCTCCCCCGGGGGCTATGGCTACACCTTC,CASSSPGGYGYTF
TRBD2,NA,TRBJ2-2,TRBV4-1,TGCGCCAGCAGCCTGGGGAGGGGGAACACCGGGGAGCTGTTTTTT,CASSLGRGNTGELFF
NA,NA,TRBJ2-1,TRBV27,TGTGCCAGCAGTTTATTTGCCCGGACATCCTTTTTCAATGAGCAGTTCTTC,CASSLFARTSFFNEQFF
NA,few,TRBJ1-1,TRBV2,TGTGCCAGCAGTGAATTTGCAAACCTCCGCGCTGAAGCTTTCTTT,CASSEFANLRAEAFF
NA,once,TRBJ1-6,TRBV5-6,TGTGCCAGCAGCTTGTGGAGGGTTCAGAGTTCACCCCTCCACTTT,CASSLWRVQSSPLHF
NA,NA,TRBJ1-1,TRBV5-1,TGCGCCAGCAGCTTGGATTGGAGGGGAGCTTTCTTT,CASSLDWRGAFF
NA,NA,TRBJ2-1,TRBV19,TGTGCCAGTAGTATACAGGGGACCTTTGCTATCAATGAGCAGTTCTTC,CASSIQGTFAINEQFF
NA,NA,TRBJ2-7,TRBV7-2,TGTGCCAGCAGTTCAGGTGGGGACAAGACCTACGAGCAGTACTTC,CASSSGGDKTYEQYF
NA,once,TRBJ1-6,TRBV9,TGTGCCAGCAGCGTAGGGGCAGTGCCCTATAATTCACCCCTCCACTTT,CASSVGAVPYNSPLHF